Sequencing of this T cell receptor (beta chain) was carried out in a study of blood T cell repertoires in COVID-19. The overall study: Both acute and convalescent COVID-19 samples were obtained from the United States, Italy and Spain.

Produced via immunoSEQ multiplex PCR; TCRdb's table is partial and in-frame only. The data hold 140,000 to 150,000 clones, with around four fifths observed a single time. The germline CDR1 and CDR2 sequences are LNHDA and SQIVND (reference sequence). This CDR3 comprises 14 residues. Trimming stripped 7 bases from V and 4 bases from J, with 16 bases between. This clonotype was obtained from a woman between 40 and 55 years old with active or convalescent COVID-19. Material for sequencing was peripheral blood. The chain recombines TRBV19 with TRBJ1-1, with TRBD1 as a possible D gene (6 bases). DNA for the CDR3: TGTGCCAGTACACCAGGGGTGGTAGGCACTGAAGCTTTCTTT. It specifies CASTPGVVGTEAFF.